This TCR beta chain was retrieved from a study of blood T cells in healthy people across ages. The CDR3 loop spans 15 amino acids. The V and J ends lost 5 bases and 7 bases, in that order; junction bases with no gene match: 8. Germline CDR1 is SGHAT and CDR2 is FQNNGV. The second PCR ran about 6 to 12 cycles with a sample-barcoded 5' primer and J-beta primers. Each cDNA molecule, via a template-switch adaptor with 12 random nucleotides, was tagged. Each CDR3 protein is one row after TCRdb ran MiXCR on the 5' RACE reads. The sample lists about 1.8 million distinct CDR3 sequences; 49% were seen once. This clonotype was sampled from a middle-aged woman in good health. Sequencing was done on a sample of blood. The rearrangement joins TRBV11-2 to TRBJ1-4, with TRBD1 identical over 9 bases. The CDR3 bases are TGTGCCAGCAGCCGGGACAGGGTGCCGAGTGAAAAACTGTTTTTT. Amino acids: CASSRDRVPSEKLFF.